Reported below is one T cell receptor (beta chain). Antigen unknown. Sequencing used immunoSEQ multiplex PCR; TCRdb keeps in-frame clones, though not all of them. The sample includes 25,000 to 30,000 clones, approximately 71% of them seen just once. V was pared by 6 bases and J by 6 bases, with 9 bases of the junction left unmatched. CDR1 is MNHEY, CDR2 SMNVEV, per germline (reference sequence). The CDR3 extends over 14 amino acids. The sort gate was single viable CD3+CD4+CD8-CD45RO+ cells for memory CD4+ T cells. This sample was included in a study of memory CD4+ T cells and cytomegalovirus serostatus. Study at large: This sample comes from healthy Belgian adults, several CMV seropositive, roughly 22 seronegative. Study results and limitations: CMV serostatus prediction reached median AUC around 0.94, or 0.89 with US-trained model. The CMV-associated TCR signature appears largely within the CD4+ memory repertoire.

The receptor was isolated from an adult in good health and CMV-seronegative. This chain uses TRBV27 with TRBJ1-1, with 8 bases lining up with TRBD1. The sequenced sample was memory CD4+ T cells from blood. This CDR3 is CASRRDRRSSEAFF. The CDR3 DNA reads TGTGCCAGCAGACGGGACAGGCGTTCATCTGAAGCTTTCTTT.